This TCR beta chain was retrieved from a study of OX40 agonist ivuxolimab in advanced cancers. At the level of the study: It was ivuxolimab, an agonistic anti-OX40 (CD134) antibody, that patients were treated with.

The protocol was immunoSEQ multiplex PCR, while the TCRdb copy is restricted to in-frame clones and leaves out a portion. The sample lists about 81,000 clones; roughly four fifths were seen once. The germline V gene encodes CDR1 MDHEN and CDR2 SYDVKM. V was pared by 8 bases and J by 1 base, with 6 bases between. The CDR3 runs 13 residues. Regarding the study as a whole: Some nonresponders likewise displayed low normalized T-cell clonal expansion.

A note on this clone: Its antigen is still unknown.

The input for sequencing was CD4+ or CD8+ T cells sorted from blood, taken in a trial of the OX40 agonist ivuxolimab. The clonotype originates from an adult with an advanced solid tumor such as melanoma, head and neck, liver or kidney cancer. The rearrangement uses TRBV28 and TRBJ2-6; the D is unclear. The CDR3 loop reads CASPLSGANVLTF. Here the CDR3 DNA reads TGTGCCAGCCCCCTATCTGGGGCCAACGTCCTGACTTTC.